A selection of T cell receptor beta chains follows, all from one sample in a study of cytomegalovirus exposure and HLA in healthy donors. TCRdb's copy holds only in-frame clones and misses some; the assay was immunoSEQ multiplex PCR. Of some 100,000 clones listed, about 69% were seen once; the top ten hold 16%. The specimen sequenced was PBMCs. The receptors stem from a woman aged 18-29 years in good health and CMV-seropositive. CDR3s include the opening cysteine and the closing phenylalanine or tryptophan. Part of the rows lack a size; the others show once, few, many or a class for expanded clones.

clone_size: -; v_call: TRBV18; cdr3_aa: CASSTDSSQPQHF
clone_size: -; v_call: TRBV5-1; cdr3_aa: CASSFMTSGDYEQYF
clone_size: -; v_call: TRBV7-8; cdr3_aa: CASSMTGGGNTIYF
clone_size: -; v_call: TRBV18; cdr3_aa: CASSPYAGGQPTSTDTQHF
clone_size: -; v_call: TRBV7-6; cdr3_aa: CASSPMAGRTNEKLFF
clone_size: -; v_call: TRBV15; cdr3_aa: CATSREQKLGTGELFF
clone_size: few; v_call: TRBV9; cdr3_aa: CASSVGQGSPYEQYF
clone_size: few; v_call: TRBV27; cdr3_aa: CASSLGAGRGPQPQHF
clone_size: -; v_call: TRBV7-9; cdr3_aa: CASSPWSGTEQYF
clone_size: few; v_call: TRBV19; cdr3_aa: CASRITAATYNEQFF
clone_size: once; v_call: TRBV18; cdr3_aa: CASSPPTGEANEQYF
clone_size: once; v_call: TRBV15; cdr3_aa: CATSRDRGDRGLAGEETQYF
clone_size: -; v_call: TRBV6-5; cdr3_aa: CASSYGGKGGGYTF
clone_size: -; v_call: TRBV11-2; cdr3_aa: CASSLGASSGRVRYNEQFF
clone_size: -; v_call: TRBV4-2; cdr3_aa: CASSQRLGREVADTQYF
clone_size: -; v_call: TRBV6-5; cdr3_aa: CASSYSGGQEAFF
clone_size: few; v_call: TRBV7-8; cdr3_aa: CASSLDDMGSNTEAFF
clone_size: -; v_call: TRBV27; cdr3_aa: CASSPGTSGYNEQFF
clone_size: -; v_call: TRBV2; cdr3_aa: CASSEVRVAGNEQFF
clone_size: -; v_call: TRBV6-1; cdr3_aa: CASSGGSSGANVLTF
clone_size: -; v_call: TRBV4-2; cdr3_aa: CASSPGQGSYNEQFF
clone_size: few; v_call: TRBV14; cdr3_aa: CASSQSASGAGELFF
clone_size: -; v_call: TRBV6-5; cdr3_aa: CASSRTSGEYNEQFF
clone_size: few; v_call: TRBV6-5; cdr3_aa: CASSYTSGANEQFF
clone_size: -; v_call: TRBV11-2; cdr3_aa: CASSSTGHGYTF
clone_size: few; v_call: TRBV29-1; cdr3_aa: CSATGGALGYEQYF
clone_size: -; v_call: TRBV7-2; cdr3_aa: CASSVLQGYEQYF
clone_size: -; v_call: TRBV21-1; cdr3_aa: CASSLRGGQGTTEWYGYTF
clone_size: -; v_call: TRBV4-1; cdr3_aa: CASSQNGAWQYF
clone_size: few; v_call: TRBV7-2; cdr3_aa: CASSLAVSGGIYEQYF
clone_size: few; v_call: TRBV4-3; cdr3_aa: CASSPYYPPGNYGYTF
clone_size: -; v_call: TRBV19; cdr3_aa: CASSIGQGDTEAFF
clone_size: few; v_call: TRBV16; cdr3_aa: CASSQSELAGQTQYF
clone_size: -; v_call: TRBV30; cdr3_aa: CAWSAGGQREETQYF
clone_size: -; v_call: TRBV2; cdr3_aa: CASGRDRSNYEQYF
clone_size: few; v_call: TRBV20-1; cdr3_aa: CSARGGVREFF
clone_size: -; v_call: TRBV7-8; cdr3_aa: CASSLTTSGRADTQYF
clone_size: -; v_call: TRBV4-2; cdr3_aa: CASSQGLDYEQYF
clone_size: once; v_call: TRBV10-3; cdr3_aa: CAISESTGGYEQYF
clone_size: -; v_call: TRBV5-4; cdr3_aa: CASTKGQGDYEQYF
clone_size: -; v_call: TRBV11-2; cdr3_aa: CASGGMGPDTQYF
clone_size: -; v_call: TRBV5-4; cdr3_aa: CASSPRPGLAAANEQFF